The 10 T cell receptor beta chains listed next were all sequenced from one sample in a study of a mutant IDH1 vaccine in newly diagnosed glioma. Time point indicated: week 11, during vaccination. Mutant IDH1 20-mer peptide, at 300 ug, made up each vaccine dose, with topical imiquimod. Libraries were prepared by immunoSEQ multiplex PCR; TCRdb keeps only in-frame clonotypes and omits some of them. The repertoire has about 66,000 clones, 70% to 85% of them found once; the top ten carry about 9%. No antigen has been identified for these receptors. Sequenced here: PBMCs, sampled from a glioma patient whose treatment included an IDH1 peptide vaccine. Receptors were obtained from a woman between 45 and 60 years old with glioma.

The V gene is TRBV7-2, the J gene TRBJ2-1; no definite D call. Germline V gene data show CDR1 as SGHTA and CDR2 as FQGNSA. The CDR3 sequence is 15 residues long. V was pared by 1 base and J by 4 bases, with 11 bases between. CDR3 DNA sequence: TGTGCCAGCAGCTTAGAAGGGCCTGTGTACAATGAGCAGTTCTTC. As protein: CASSLEGPVYNEQFF.

V is TRBV10-3 and J is TRBJ2-2; TRBD1 matches at 9 bases. This CDR3 region has 16 residues. Trimming at V came to 6 bases and at J to 0 bases, leaving 5 bases not matched to a gene. CDR1 is ENHRY, CDR2 SYGVKD, per germline. The CDR3 DNA is TGTGCCATCAGAGCCCGGGACAGGGCGAACACCGGGGAGCTGTTTTTT. It encodes CAIRARDRANTGELFF.

The CDR3 DNA reads TGTGCCAGTAGTATAGAACAGGGGTTAGGAGATACGCAGTATTTT. Translated: CASSIEQGLGDTQYF. The V gene is TRBV19, the J gene TRBJ2-3, with 7 bases fitting TRBD1. CDR1 LNHDA and CDR2 SQIVND come from the germline V gene (reference sequence). There are 15 residues in the CDR3. V was pared by 0 bases and J by 5 bases, with 5 bases of the junction left unmatched.

The V call is TRBV19, the J call TRBJ1-1; 9 bases agree with TRBD1. The CDR3 is made up of 15 amino acids. Germline loops: CDR1 LNHDA, CDR2 SQIVND (reference sequence). The ends lost 5 bases at V and 5 bases at J; junction bases unmatched: 9. The CDR3 loop reads CASSATGQGKTEAFF. As DNA, the CDR3 is TGTGCCAGTAGTGCAACCGGACAGGGGAAAACTGAAGCTTTCTTT.

V is TRBV28 and J is TRBJ1-2; D remains ambiguous. This CDR3 is 13 amino acids long. The germline V gene encodes CDR1 MDHEN and CDR2 SYDVKM. V was shortened by 2 bases and J by 4 bases, with 8 bases between the two germline ends. The CDR3 nucleotides read TGTGCCAGCAGTTTAAGCTCCTTCTATGGCTACACCTTC. This codes for CASSLSSFYGYTF.

This rearrangement joins TRBV13 to TRBJ2-5; TRBD2 agrees at 9 bases. CDR1 is PRHDT, CDR2 FYEKMQ, per germline (reference sequence). Trimming removed 0 bases from V and 4 bases from J; junction bases left unmatched: 6. The CDR3 contains 16 residues. The CDR3 bases are TGTGCCAGCAGCTTAGGATCAGCGGGGGGTGGAGAGACCCAGTACTTC. Protein sequence: CASSLGSAGGGETQYF.

The chain employs TRBV10-2 and TRBJ2-5, with TRBD2 matching 8 bases. The CDR3 runs 15 residues. Looked up from germline, CDR1 is WSHSY and CDR2 is SAAADI. The ends lost 3 bases at V and 2 bases at J; junction bases unmatched: 5. The CDR3 sequence: CASSDPGGAQETQYF. CDR3 in DNA: TGCGCCAGCAGTGACCCCGGGGGGGCTCAAGAGACCCAGTACTTC.

The chain combines TRBV5-1 with TRBJ2-7; TRBD2 is a possible D gene (5 bases). The germline V gene has CDR1 SGHRS and CDR2 YFSETQ. V was cut by 0 bases and J by 2 bases, with 12 bases left in between. CDR3 size: 15 residues. Here the CDR3 DNA reads TGCGCCAGCAGCTTGGGGGGAGCTAGAACCTACGAGCAGTACTTC. Residues: CASSLGGARTYEQYF.

The chain uses TRBV5-4 and TRBJ1-3, with D uncertain. The CDR3 is 17 amino acids. Trimming removed 4 bases at V and 2 bases at J, with 19 bases between. Germline assignment: CDR1 SGHNT and CDR2 YYREEE (reference sequence). CDR3 bases: TGTGCCAGCAGCAATGCCTCTCCCGGAGCTGCTGGAAACACCATATATTTT. Translation gives CASSNASPGAAGNTIYF. The entire variable domain, with the rest obtained from reference TRBV5-4 and TRBJ1-3, is as follows: ETGVTQSPTHLIKTRGQQVTLRCSSQSGHNTVSWYQQALGQGPQFIFQYYREEENGRGNFPPRFSGLQFPNYSSELNVNALELDDSALYLCASSNASPGAAGNTIYFGEGSWLTVV.

V and J are TRBV6-6 and TRBJ2-7, with TRBD2 as a possible D gene (6 bases). The CDR3 extends over 16 amino acids. Between the trimmed V and J ends, which lost 6 bases and 6 bases, there was a span of 24 bases. The V gene's germline CDR1 is MNHNY and CDR2 SVGAGI (reference sequence). The CDR3 DNA is TGTGCCAGCAGCCATCACTCCTACGGCGGGGTCCTCGAGCAGTACTTC. Residues: CASSHHSYGGVLEQYF.